The rows below give T cell receptor beta chains drawn from one sample of a study of T cells after posttransplantation cyclophosphamide. Generated by immunoSEQ multiplex PCR, the TCRdb table keeps only in-frame clones and is missing some. The record shows about 36,000 clones for this sample, with no singletons present. Sequencing was done on a sample of PBMCs. Receptor source: a girl aged 5-17 years in good health, CMV-negative, and a related stem cell transplant donor. The CDR3 runs from the conserved cysteine through the conserved F or W. Fields, in order: clone size, J gene, V gene, D gene, CDR3 DNA, CDR3 protein. D genes are given only for firm matches. Some rows mark clone size as missing; the rest say once, few, many or name a class of expanded clone.

abundance: many; j_gene: TRBJ2-3; v_gene: TRBV10-1; d_gene: TRBD1; CDR3nt: TGCGCCAGCAGTGTGACAGGGGGCAGAACAGATACGCAGTATTTT; CDR3aa: CASSVTGGRTDTQYF
abundance: few; j_gene: TRBJ2-5; v_gene: TRBV27; d_gene: TRBD2; CDR3nt: TGTGCCAGCAGTTTACTAGCGGATTACCAAGAGACCCAGTACTTC; CDR3aa: CASSLLADYQETQYF
abundance: many; j_gene: TRBJ1-1; v_gene: TRBV19; d_gene: -; CDR3nt: TGTGCCAGTAGTATAGCACCGGGGGGAAGCACTGAAGCTTTCTTT; CDR3aa: CASSIAPGGSTEAFF
abundance: many; j_gene: TRBJ2-5; v_gene: TRBV5-8; d_gene: TRBD1; CDR3nt: TGTGCCAGCAGCCGAGACAGGGGAGAGACCCAGTACTTC; CDR3aa: CASSRDRGETQYF
abundance: -; j_gene: TRBJ1-1; v_gene: TRBV27; d_gene: -; CDR3nt: TGTGCCAGCAGTTCCCGACAGAACACTGAAGCTTTCTTT; CDR3aa: CASSSRQNTEAFF
abundance: -; j_gene: TRBJ2-7; v_gene: TRBV7-3; d_gene: -; CDR3nt: TGTGCCAGCAGCTCGAGTAGGGAGGACGAGCAGTACTTC; CDR3aa: CASSSSREDEQYF
abundance: -; j_gene: TRBJ1-4; v_gene: TRBV6-1; d_gene: -; CDR3nt: TGTGCCAGCAGTGAAGTGCAGCGGGGGGATGAAAAACTGTTTTTT; CDR3aa: CASSEVQRGDEKLFF
abundance: few; j_gene: TRBJ2-1; v_gene: TRBV5-6; d_gene: TRBD1; CDR3nt: TGTGCCAGCAGCGGGGGGACAGGGTATGGTGAGCAGTTCTTC; CDR3aa: CASSGGTGYGEQFF
abundance: many; j_gene: TRBJ2-3; v_gene: TRBV4-2; d_gene: TRBD2; CDR3nt: TGTGCCAGCAGCCAAGATCTGAAGAGGAGTAGCGGGGGGAAAGATACGCAGTATTTT; CDR3aa: CASSQDLKRSSGGKDTQYF
abundance: many; j_gene: TRBJ2-7; v_gene: TRBV28; d_gene: TRBD1; CDR3nt: TGTGCCAGCAGTTACGGGAAGGGGGCGCGAATCTACGAGCAGTACTTC; CDR3aa: CASSYGKGARIYEQYF
abundance: -; j_gene: TRBJ1-6; v_gene: TRBV30; d_gene: -; CDR3nt: TGTGCCTGGAGTGACAGGAATTCACCCCTCCACTTT; CDR3aa: CAWSDRNSPLHF
abundance: few; j_gene: TRBJ2-7; v_gene: TRBV27; d_gene: -; CDR3nt: TGTGCCAGCAGTCTGAGAGGGTACGAGCAGTACTTC; CDR3aa: CASSLRGYEQYF
abundance: -; j_gene: TRBJ1-3; v_gene: TRBV28; d_gene: TRBD1; CDR3nt: TGTGCCAGCAGTTTATGGGGACAGGGGAACGGAAACACCATATATTTT; CDR3aa: CASSLWGQGNGNTIYF
abundance: many; j_gene: TRBJ1-3; v_gene: TRBV11-2; d_gene: TRBD1; CDR3nt: TGTGCCAGCAGCTTCGGGACAGGCTGGTCTGGAAACACCATATATTTT; CDR3aa: CASSFGTGWSGNTIYF
abundance: -; j_gene: TRBJ1-5; v_gene: TRBV11-2; d_gene: -; CDR3nt: TGTGCCAGCAGCTTAGATCTGGGGGGTGTCAAGCCCCAGCATTTT; CDR3aa: CASSLDLGGVKPQHF
abundance: few; j_gene: TRBJ2-5; v_gene: TRBV7-6; d_gene: -; CDR3nt: TGTGCCAGCAGCTTAGCCCTCCGACAGGAGCAGGAGACCCAGTACTTC; CDR3aa: CASSLALRQEQETQYF
abundance: few; j_gene: TRBJ2-7; v_gene: TRBV4-1; d_gene: -; CDR3nt: TGCGCCAGCAGCCATTACACAGGGCGTGGCTACGAGCAGTACTTC; CDR3aa: CASSHYTGRGYEQYF
abundance: few; j_gene: TRBJ2-7; v_gene: TRBV28; d_gene: -; CDR3nt: TGTGCCAGCACCCAAGAGGTGGACTACGAGCAGTACTTC; CDR3aa: CASTQEVDYEQYF
abundance: many; j_gene: TRBJ1-4; v_gene: TRBV6-1; d_gene: TRBD1; CDR3nt: TGTGCCAGCAGTGGGGGACAGGGGGCTGAAAAACTGTTTTTT; CDR3aa: CASSGGQGAEKLFF
abundance: -; j_gene: TRBJ1-5; v_gene: TRBV9; d_gene: -; CDR3nt: TGTGCCAGCAGCGTAGCAGGAGCGGAGGGGCCCCAGCATTTT; CDR3aa: CASSVAGAEGPQHF
abundance: many; j_gene: TRBJ2-7; v_gene: TRBV4-3; d_gene: -; CDR3nt: TGCGCCAGCAGCCAAGAATCCGGTGTGGGACACCTAAGCTACGAGCAGTACTTC; CDR3aa: CASSQESGVGHLSYEQYF
abundance: few; j_gene: TRBJ1-1; v_gene: TRBV30; d_gene: TRBD1; CDR3nt: TGTGCCTGCCGGAGACAGGGACCGAACACTGAAGCTTTCTTT; CDR3aa: CACRRQGPNTEAFF
abundance: -; j_gene: TRBJ2-5; v_gene: TRBV6-5; d_gene: TRBD2; CDR3nt: TGTGCCAGCAGTCCGACTAGCGGGGCCCAAGAGACCCAGTACTTC; CDR3aa: CASSPTSGAQETQYF
abundance: few; j_gene: TRBJ1-4; v_gene: TRBV28; d_gene: -; CDR3nt: TGTGCCAGCAGCACCCTATTCTTTGACAGCGTCCGGGCAACTAATGAAAAACTGTTTTTT; CDR3aa: CASSTLFFDSVRATNEKLFF
abundance: few; j_gene: TRBJ1-5; v_gene: TRBV7-2; d_gene: -; CDR3nt: TGTGCCAGCAGCCCCGGGGGGCGATCTCAGCCCCAGCATTTT; CDR3aa: CASSPGGRSQPQHF